Listed below are T cell receptor beta chains from one sample, sequenced in a study of human T cells and chemical hapten exposure. TCRdb re-analysed the RACE reads in MiXCR, keeping a single row per CDR3 protein. The sample shows 70,000 to 75,000 distinct CDR3 sequences, approximately 29% of them seen only once. The starting material was whole blood, obtained in connection with sensitization to the hapten diphenylcyclopropenone (DPC). These TCRs come from a man aged 40-55 years with alopecia areata. Some clones in this sample may be carry-over from other donors' samples. CDR3s include the opening cysteine and the closing phenylalanine or tryptophan. Each record gives: J gene, clone size, V gene, D gene, CDR3 DNA, CDR3 protein. A D gene is named only where the DNA matches it firmly. Some rows have no size entry. The others give once, few or many, or a class for an expanded clone.

TRBJ1-1 | many | TRBV12-3/TRBV12-4 | . | TGTGCCAGCAGCTCCCCTGGGGTGGGGGCTTTCTTT | CASSSPGVGAFF
TRBJ2-7 | . | TRBV3-1 | . | TGTGCCAGCAGCCAAAGTCAGGAGCAGTACTTC | CASSQSQEQYF
TRBJ2-1 | . | TRBV6-5 | TRBD1 | TGTGCCAGCAGTTACCACCCGACAGGGAATGAGCAGTTCTTC | CASSYHPTGNEQFF
TRBJ2-1 | . | TRBV7-8 | . | TGTGCCAGCAGCTTAGGATCGAGCTCCTACAATGAGCAGTTCTTC | CASSLGSSSYNEQFF
TRBJ1-5 | few | TRBV6-2/TRBV6-3 | . | TGTGCCAGCAGCAACGGGGGAACCCAGCATTTT | CASSNGGTQHF
TRBJ1-6 | . | TRBV12-3/TRBV12-4 | . | TGTGCCAGCAGTCCCCGGGGCTCTATGACGAATTCACCCCTCCACTTT | CASSPRGSMTNSPLHF
TRBJ2-2 | . | TRBV11-2 | . | TGTGCCAGCAGCTTCGTTTACACCGGGGAGCTGTTTTTT | CASSFVYTGELFF
TRBJ1-4 | few | TRBV7-2 | . | TGTGCCAGCAGCTTAGCGAACAGCCGTAATGAAAAACTGTTTTTT | CASSLANSRNEKLFF
TRBJ1-1 | . | TRBV28 | TRBD1 | TGTGCCAGCAGCGACACGACAGGGGCCGCTGAAGCTTTCTTT | CASSDTTGAAEAFF
TRBJ2-7 | . | TRBV14 | . | TGTGCCAGCAGCCAAGATGGGGGGTACCTCGACGAGCAGTACTTC | CASSQDGGYLDEQYF
TRBJ2-1 | . | TRBV11-3 | . | TGTGCCAGCAGCTTAGATGTTGGACTTTACCCCGGTGAGCAGTTCTTC | CASSLDVGLYPGEQFF
TRBJ1-3 | . | TRBV2 | . | TGTGCCAGCAGTGAAGTCGGGGGAAACACCATATATTTT | CASSEVGGNTIYF
TRBJ2-5 | . | TRBV12-3/TRBV12-4 | TRBD1 | TGTGCCAGCAGTTCCACAGGGGGCGTGGAGACCCAGTACTTC | CASSSTGGVETQYF
TRBJ2-1 | once | TRBV6-5 | . | TGTGCCAGCAGTGCGGCGGGACAGCCATACAATGAGCAGTTCTTC | CASSAAGQPYNEQFF
TRBJ2-7 | once | TRBV6-2/TRBV6-3 | TRBD2 | TGTGCCAGCAGTTACTCGAAGGCGGGAGGGCCTAAAGCCTACGAGCAGTACTTC | CASSYSKAGGPKAYEQYF
TRBJ2-7 | many | TRBV29-1 | TRBD2 | TGCAGCGTTGAAAGCGGGACTAGCGGGAGTTATTCCTACGAGCAGTACTTC | CSVESGTSGSYSYEQYF
TRBJ2-4 | few | TRBV4-3 | TRBD2 | TGCGCCAGCAGCCAAGATCCGAGGGGCGGGAGGGCCCTCGGCATTCAGTACTTC | CASSQDPRGGRALGIQYF
TRBJ1-3 | few | TRBV28 | . | TGTGCCAGCAGTTTATCCAGGAACGGAAACACCATATATTTT | CASSLSRNGNTIYF
TRBJ1-1 | few | TRBV13 | . | TGTGCCAGCAGCTTAGCGGCTGACAGGCCCTCCTCGTTGAACACTGAAGCTTTCTTT | CASSLAADRPSSLNTEAFF
TRBJ1-3 | once | TRBV5-5 | TRBD1 | TGTGCCAGCAGCCAAAAAAGCGGACAGGCGGGAAACACCATATATTTT | CASSQKSGQAGNTIYF
TRBJ2-1 | . | TRBV12-3/TRBV12-4 | . | TGTGCCAGCAGTCCAGCAAATGAGCAGTTCTTC | CASSPANEQFF
TRBJ2-7 | . | TRBV4-1 | TRBD1 | TGCGCCAGCAGCCAAACCTTGACTACAGGGGGGAGCTCCTACGAGCAGTACTTC | CASSQTLTTGGSSYEQYF
TRBJ2-3 | many | TRBV5-4 | TRBD2 | TGTGCCAGCGCCAGTAGCGGGATTACAGATACGCAGTATTTT | CASASSGITDTQYF
TRBJ2-5 | . | TRBV21-1 | . | TGTGCCAGCAGCAAATTCGGACAGGGCCGGGAGACCCAGTACTTC | CASSKFGQGRETQYF
TRBJ2-3 | few | TRBV9 | . | TGTGCCAGCAGCGTTGGGATCACAGATACGCAGTATTTT | CASSVGITDTQYF
TRBJ2-7 | . | TRBV7-9 | . | TGTGCCAGCAGCTCCCCCGGTGGAGCCTACGAGCAGTACTTC | CASSSPGGAYEQYF
TRBJ2-3 | . | TRBV28 | . | TGTGCCAGCTTCGATCCGGGGGAGGTGAGGACAGATACGCAGTATTTT | CASFDPGEVRTDTQYF
TRBJ2-7 | . | TRBV7-8 | . | TGTGCCAGCAGCTCAACTGTCGGGACACTCTACGAGCAGTACTTC | CASSSTVGTLYEQYF
TRBJ1-1 | . | TRBV6-2/TRBV6-3 | . | TGTGCCAGCAGTTTCGACACGGTGCTGAACACTGAAGCTTTCTTT | CASSFDTVLNTEAFF
TRBJ2-3 | . | TRBV7-2 | . | TGTGCCAGCAGCTTAGGCGGGGTCACAGATACGCAGTATTTT | CASSLGGVTDTQYF
TRBJ2-2 | . | TRBV6-1 | . | TGTGCCAGCAGTGAAGGGGTGGCGGGTAACACCGGGGAGCTGTTTTTT | CASSEGVAGNTGELFF
TRBJ1-1 | few | TRBV6-5 | . | TGTGCCAGCAGGGTCGGGAGGTCGATTAAGGCGAACACTGAAGCTTTCTTT | CASRVGRSIKANTEAFF
TRBJ2-3 | many | TRBV4-3 | . | TGCGCCAGCAGCCATCGTGACTTCTACAGCAGATCCACAGATACGCAGTATTTT | CASSHRDFYSRSTDTQYF
TRBJ1-3 | few | TRBV30 | . | TGTGCCTGGAGTGGAGGTCTCGGAAACACCATATATTTT | CAWSGGLGNTIYF
TRBJ1-6 | . | TRBV12-3/TRBV12-4 | TRBD1 | TGTGCCAGCAGTAGGACAGGGGGTAATTCACCCCTCCACTTT | CASSRTGGNSPLHF
TRBJ1-2 | few | TRBV7-2 | TRBD1 | TGTGCCAGCAGGCCAGGGGGCAGTAATGGCTACACCTTC | CASRPGGSNGYTF
TRBJ2-7 | . | TRBV6-6 | . | TGTGCCAGCAGACTAAGGGGGTCCGAGCAGTACTTC | CASRLRGSEQYF
TRBJ2-1 | . | TRBV7-2 | . | TGTGCCAGCAGCCCCTGGACCCTCCGGAATGAGCAGTTCTTC | CASSPWTLRNEQFF
TRBJ2-3 | . | TRBV7-2 | . | TGTGCCAGCAGCTTACTCAGAACCGGGAACACAGATACGCAGTATTTT | CASSLLRTGNTDTQYF
TRBJ1-2 | few | TRBV27 | . | TGTGCCAGCAGTTTGGCAGGGCCTGACTATGGCTACACCTTC | CASSLAGPDYGYTF
TRBJ2-5 | few | TRBV6-2/TRBV6-3 | . | TGTGCCAGCAGAGCGCAAGAGACCCAGTACTTC | CASRAQETQYF
TRBJ2-3 | . | TRBV21-1 | . | TGTGCCAGCAGCAAAGAGAAGCGGGAGGTTAAGACCTACACAGATACGCAGTATTTT | CASSKEKREVKTYTDTQYF
TRBJ2-5 | . | TRBV7-2 | . | TGTGCCAGCAGGAGGACAGCTCTTATCGAAGAGACCCAGTACTTC | CASRRTALIEETQYF
TRBJ1-1 | . | TRBV20-1 | . | TGCAGTGCTAGAGTCGAAGCTTTCTTT | CSARVEAFF
TRBJ1-1 | . | TRBV14 | . | TGTGCCAGCAGCCAAGACGCAGGGCTTCACACTGAAGCTTTCTTT | CASSQDAGLHTEAFF
TRBJ2-1 | . | TRBV28 | . | TGTGCCAGCAGTTTTCGGCAGTTGGGAGTCAATGAGCAGTTCTTC | CASSFRQLGVNEQFF
TRBJ2-5 | many | TRBV27 | . | TGTGCCAGCAGTTCCACACCGCACGACGCCCTGGGGTCAGAGACCCAGTACTTC | CASSSTPHDALGSETQYF
TRBJ2-5 | few | TRBV7-3 | TRBD2 | TGTGCCAGCAGCTCAGCGGGATTAGGAGGAGAGACCCAGTACTTC | CASSSAGLGGETQYF
TRBJ1-1 | . | TRBV7-9 | . | TGTGCCAGCAGCAGCGATTACACTGAAGCTTTCTTT | CASSSDYTEAFF
TRBJ2-3 | . | TRBV29-1 | . | TGCAGCGTTGAAGGGCCGACAGATACGCAGTATTTT | CSVEGPTDTQYF
TRBJ1-1 | . | TRBV6-1 | . | TGTGCCAGCAGTGAAAGGGCAGGGGTGAACACTGAAGCTTTCTTT | CASSERAGVNTEAFF
TRBJ2-3 | . | TRBV7-2 | TRBD1 | TGTGCCAGCAGCGCCGGGACAGGGGGATGGAGCACAGATACGCAGTATTTT | CASSAGTGGWSTDTQYF
TRBJ1-2 | once | TRBV7-9 | . | TGTGCCAGCAGCTTACCTGACAGCCTGGTGGGGTATGGCTACACCTTC | CASSLPDSLVGYGYTF